The 21 T cell receptor beta chains below all came from one sample that was sequenced in a study of cytomegalovirus exposure and HLA in healthy donors. 13 Jbeta primers and 60 Vbeta primers were used for the PCR. This table comes from immunoSEQ multiplex PCR, and its TCRdb copy is limited to in-frame clones, with some not included. The top ten hold 15% to 20% of the sample, which has around 120,000 clones, around 69% seen once. The specimen was PBMCs. These receptors all come from a man between 50 and 59 years old in good health and CMV-seropositive.

This clone was seen only a few times. This chain uses TRBV5-1 with TRBJ1-4, with D uncertain. Looked up from germline, CDR1 is SGHRS and CDR2 is YFSETQ. The germline V and J ends were trimmed by 0 bases and 4 bases, with 13 bases remaining between them. The CDR3 contains 16 residues. The CDR3 bases are TGCGCCAGCAGCTTGGGACAATACCTACGTAATGAAAAACTGTTTTTT. Protein sequence: CASSLGQYLRNEKLFF.

The table lists this clone with a few counts. The J gene is TRBJ2-7, the V gene TRBV5-8, with TRBD1 as a possible D gene (5 bases). Trimming removed 0 bases at V and 0 bases at J, with 7 bases between. The CDR3 has 14 residues. Germline CDR1 SGHTS, CDR2 YDEGEE. This chain's CDR3 is CASSLVQASYEQYF. CDR3 DNA sequence: TGTGCCAGCAGCTTGGTACAGGCCTCCTACGAGCAGTACTTC.

V and J are TRBV19 and TRBJ2-1; tentatively, D is TRBD1 (6 bases). The ends were cut back, 7 bases at V and 4 bases at J, with 11 bases in the middle. Germline V gene sequence: CDR1 LNHDA, CDR2 SQIVND (reference sequence). The CDR3 spans 13 residues. The CDR3 here is CASKGQRYNEQFF. The CDR3 DNA follows: TGTGCCAGTAAGGGACAAAGATACAATGAGCAGTTCTTC.

The chain employs TRBV2 and TRBJ1-5; a weak D match, TRBD1 (5 bases). The germline V gene has CDR1 SNHLY and CDR2 FYNNEI. The CDR3 extends over 15 amino acids. V shed 7 bases and J shed 2 bases, with 15 bases lying between them. CDR3 sequence: CASTTDSGGNQPQHF. CDR3 DNA sequence: TGTGCCAGCACAACGGACTCGGGGGGCAATCAGCCCCAGCATTTT.

The V call is TRBV5-6, the J call TRBJ1-4, with D hard to call. Germline loops: CDR1 SGHDT, CDR2 YYEEEE. V was cut by 0 bases and J by 4 bases, with 7 bases left in between. The CDR3 extends over 14 amino acids. CDR3 sequence reads: CASSLGHGNEKLFF. For the CDR3, the DNA is TGTGCCAGCAGCTTGGGACACGGTAATGAAAAACTGTTTTTT.

This clone was observed once. V and J are TRBV4-1 and TRBJ1-1, with 10 bases lining up with TRBD1. This CDR3 has 16 residues. With V trimmed by 3 bases and J by 4 bases, 8 bases remained unmatched. Per the germline V gene, CDR1 is MGHRA and CDR2 is YSYEKL. CDR3 amino acids: CASSQSRDRGSTEAFF. For the CDR3, the DNA is TGCGCCAGCAGCCAGTCCCGGGACAGGGGTTCCACTGAAGCTTTCTTT.

J is TRBJ1-5 and V is TRBV27, with TRBD1 identical over 9 bases. Per the germline V gene, CDR1 is MNHEY and CDR2 is SMNVEV (reference sequence). V shed 0 bases and J 6 bases; nucleotides not matched to a gene: 3. The CDR3 spans 15 residues. The CDR3 nucleotides read TGTGCCAGCAGTTTATCGGGGACAGGGCTTCAGCCCCAGCATTTT. Translating gives CASSLSGTGLQPQHF.

The V gene is TRBV6-5, the J gene TRBJ1-5; a weak D match, TRBD1 (5 bases). The CDR3 is made up of 13 amino acids. The V gene lost 8 bases and the J gene lost 2 bases, with 10 bases spanning the gap. CDR1 MNHEY and CDR2 SVGAGI come from the germline V gene. CDR3 nucleotides: TGTGCCAGCTGCAGGGAAGGCAATCAGCCCCAGCATTTT. This encodes CASCREGNQPQHF.

The chain employs TRBV11-2 and TRBJ2-7; TRBD2 matches 14 bases. CDR1 and CDR2 from the germline V gene are SGHAT and FQNNGV. The CDR3 contains 17 residues. The V segment lost 2 bases and the J segment 4 bases; nucleotides outside the gene matches: 7. The CDR3 spells CASSLIPGTSGRYEQYF. CDR3 nucleotides: TGTGCCAGCAGCTTAATACCCGGGACTAGCGGGAGATACGAGCAGTACTTC.

The V gene is TRBV6-5, the J gene TRBJ1-2, with D maybe TRBD1 (5 bases). Trimming took 7 bases from V and 4 from J, leaving 10 bases between them. The CDR3 sequence is 12 residues long. The germline V gene has CDR1 MNHEY and CDR2 SVGAGI. The CDR3 sequence is CASNQGGYGYTF. CDR3 coding DNA: TGTGCCAGCAATCAGGGAGGCTATGGCTACACCTTC.

This clone turned up a few times. J is TRBJ2-3 and V is TRBV28; a weak D match, TRBD2 (6 bases). This CDR3 comprises 14 residues. Deletions cut 6 bases from V and 0 bases from J, with 10 bases between. CDR1 is MDHEN, CDR2 SYDVKM, per germline. CDR3 protein: CASRLGTSTDTQYF. In DNA, the CDR3 is TGTGCCAGCAGGCTCGGGACTAGCACAGATACGCAGTATTTT.

This rearrangement joins TRBV9 to TRBJ2-3; 7 nucleotides line up with TRBD2. This CDR3 comprises 15 residues. V was clipped by 0 bases and J by 3 bases; unmatched bases: 4. Germline-derived CDR1 and CDR2 are SGDLS and YYNGEE. The CDR3 reads CASSVEWEGTDTQYF. The CDR3 coding sequence is TGTGCCAGCAGCGTAGAGTGGGAGGGGACAGATACGCAGTATTTT.

V is TRBV10-3 and J is TRBJ2-2; D not resolved. The germline V and J ends were trimmed by 5 bases and 0 bases, with 13 bases remaining between them. This CDR3 spans 16 amino acids. The germline gives CDR1 ENHRY, CDR2 SYGVKD. CDR3 sequence: CAISSSPEANTGELFF. The CDR3 DNA is TGTGCCATCAGTTCCTCCCCCGAGGCGAACACCGGGGAGCTGTTTTTT.

The J gene is TRBJ2-7, the V gene TRBV4-3; 14 nucleotides align to TRBD2. V lost 1 base to trimming and J lost 2 bases; unmatched junction nucleotides: 7. Germline V gene sequence: CDR1 LGHNA, CDR2 YSLEER. The length of the CDR3 is 18 residues. The CDR3 sequence is CASSQGSGLAGDTYEQYF. In nucleotides, the CDR3 is TGCGCCAGCAGCCAAGGATCGGGACTAGCGGGGGATACCTACGAGCAGTACTTC.

This clone came up once. The chain joins TRBV6-5 to TRBJ2-7; 7 bases are a match to TRBD1. Germline CDR1 MNHEY, CDR2 SVGAGI. The V segment lost 5 bases and the J segment 3 bases; nucleotides outside the gene matches: 7. The CDR3 totals 14 residues. The DNA of the CDR3 is TGTGCCAGCAGTGAAGGGACAGTTCTCTACGAGCAGTACTTC. Translation gives CASSEGTVLYEQYF.

V usage is TRBV2 and J usage is TRBJ2-1, with 12 bases aligning to TRBD2. The germline CDR1 and CDR2 sequences are SNHLY and FYNNEI. The V segment lost 6 bases and the J segment 15 bases; nucleotides outside the gene matches: 9. This CDR3 contains 13 residues. CDR3 DNA: TGTGCCAGCAGAGCACAGACTAGCGGGAGCCCGTTCTTC. Translation: CASRAQTSGSPFF.

The chain couples TRBV7-9 to TRBJ1-1; tentative D call: TRBD1 (6 bases). This CDR3 comprises 14 residues. Germline loops: CDR1 SEHNR, CDR2 FQNEAQ (reference sequence). V was clipped by 5 bases and J by 2 bases, with 12 bases between them. CDR3 amino acids: CASSPTTGNTEAFF. CDR3 coding DNA: TGTGCCAGCAGCCCCACGACAGGAAACACTGAAGCTTTCTTT.

This clone occurred a few times. This chain uses TRBV9 with TRBJ2-1; TRBD2 agrees at 11 bases. From germline, CDR1 is SGDLS and CDR2 YYNGEE. The CDR3 runs to 16 residues. V lost 3 bases and J lost 9; bases outside the gene matches: 11. The CDR3 spells CASSGAYSGRAGEQFF. CDR3 nucleotide sequence: TGTGCCAGCAGCGGGGCCTATAGCGGGAGGGCGGGTGAGCAGTTCTTC.

This clone was counted between two and nine times. The sample has other DNA sequences that encode this CDR3 too. CDR3 in DNA: TGTGCCAGCTCACCCGGGGGAGGCACAGATACGCAGTATTTT. It translates to CASSPGGGTDTQYF. The gene calls are TRBV18 and TRBJ2-3; weak D call: TRBD2 (6 bases). Looked up from germline, CDR1 is KGHSH and CDR2 is LQKENI. The CDR3 is made up of 14 amino acids. Trimming shortened V by 3 bases and J by 1 base, and 8 bases separated the two germline ends.

As concerns this clone: Mismatch with germline at one junction end may stem from a read error. The V call is TRBV10-1, the J call TRBJ2-4, with D possibly TRBD2 on 6 matching bases. CDR1 and CDR2 from the germline V gene are WNHNN and SYGVQD (reference sequence). The CDR3 totals 15 residues. The CDR3 nucleotides are TGCGCCAGCAGTGAGAGTTCTGGGGGAGGAAACAGTCAGTACTTC. The encoded protein is CASSESSGGGNSQYF.

The chain employs TRBV2 and TRBJ1-5; possibly TRBD1 for D (6 bases). CDR3 length: 14 residues. Germline values: CDR1 SNHLY, CDR2 FYNNEI. The germline V and J ends were trimmed by 5 bases and 3 bases, with 11 bases remaining between them. CDR3 coding DNA: TGTGCCAGCAGTTCCGGGACACTCAATCAGCCCCAGCATTTT. Amino acids: CASSSGTLNQPQHF.